Below are 24 T cell receptor beta chains sequenced from a single sample in a study of T-cell reconstitution after alpha-beta-depleted transplantation in children. As it was prepared, the TCRbeta library received unique molecular identifiers. TCRdb recomputed calls from the PCR reads with MiXCR, one row per CDR3 protein. The data contain 55,000 to 70,000 distinct CDR3 sequences, approximately 10% of them singletons. Here the sequenced sample was PBMCs, taken before TCRalphabeta/CD19-depleted stem cell transplant. These receptors all stem from a boy younger than 18 with acute myeloid leukemia, due to receive a stem cell transplant.

Many counts were recorded for this clonotype. This chain joins TRBV12-3 or TRBV12-4 and TRBJ2-5, with D possibly being TRBD2 (6 bases). The V and J ends lost 6 bases and 5 bases respectively, with 13 bases between them. The CDR3 has 13 amino acids. The CDR3 coding sequence is TGTGCCAGCAGCAGAGACAGCGGGGAGACCCAGTACTTC. Amino acids: CASSRDSGETQYF.

This clonotype was seen many times. The chain carries TRBV28 and TRBJ2-7; no reliable D call. Germline V lookup: CDR1 MDHEN, CDR2 SYDVKM. The CDR3 has 13 residues. Trimming removed 3 bases from V and 3 bases from J, with 9 bases in between. In DNA form, the CDR3 reads TGTGCCAGCAGTTTCAGAGCGAACTACGAGCAGTACTTC. This gives the protein CASSFRANYEQYF.

This clonotype was picked up many times. The chain recombines TRBV4-3 with TRBJ2-3, with 7 positions matching TRBD2. After removal of 4 bases from V and 9 bases from J, the junction contained 10 bases not matched to a gene. CDR1 and CDR2 (germline): LGHNA, YSLEER. The CDR3 length is 14 residues. CDR3 in amino acids: CASSLNGGSRTQYF. The CDR3 DNA follows: TGCGCCAGCAGCCTCAATGGCGGGAGTCGCACGCAGTATTTT.

This clonotype was counted only a few times. The J gene is TRBJ2-1, the V gene TRBV7-2; D remains ambiguous. This CDR3 has 16 amino acids. Trimming shortened V by 4 bases and J by 4 bases, and 17 bases separated the two germline ends. The germline gives CDR1 SGHTA, CDR2 FQGNSA. The CDR3, as DNA: TGTGCCAGCAGCTCCGCCCAAAATAGGCCATACAATGAGCAGTTCTTC. Amino acid sequence: CASSSAQNRPYNEQFF.

This clonotype was seen ten or more times. This chain connects TRBV7-2 to TRBJ1-6, with unresolved D. The CDR3 consists of 13 residues. The V gene lost 3 bases and the J gene lost 10 bases, with 10 bases spanning the gap. In germline, CDR1 is SGHTA, CDR2 FQGNSA. The CDR3 reads CASSFGGLSPLHF. CDR3 bases: TGTGCCAGCAGCTTTGGAGGGCTATCACCCCTCCACTTT.

This clonotype has a count of ten or more. CDR3 DNA sequence: TGTGCCAGCAGCCAAGAGACTAGCCTGTACCAAGAGACCCAGTACTTC. Protein sequence: CASSQETSLYQETQYF. The V gene is TRBV4-2, the J gene TRBJ2-5; 7 nucleotides match TRBD2. J was trimmed by 0 bases and V by 0 bases; bases with no gene match: 4. In germline, CDR1 is LGHNA, CDR2 YNFKEQ. The CDR3 spans 16 residues.

Only a few counts were recorded for this clonotype. The chain employs TRBV14 and TRBJ2-3; TRBD1 aligns across 7 bases. The CDR3 length is 14 residues. V was pared by 1 base and J by 8 bases, with 6 bases of the junction left unmatched. Per the germline V gene, CDR1 is SGHDN and CDR2 is FVKESK. The DNA of the CDR3 is TGTGCCAGCAGCCAAGGAACAGGGGCCTTTACGCAGTATTTT. Residues: CASSQGTGAFTQYF. Full variable domain (outside the CDR3, taken from reference TRBV14 and TRBJ2-3): EAGVTQFPSHSVIEKGQTVTLRCDPISGHDNLYWYRRVMGKEIKFLLHFVKESKQDESGMPNNRFLAERTGGTYSTLKVQPAELEDSGVYFCASSQGTGAFTQYFGPGTRLTVL.

Many counts were recorded for this clonotype. The chain couples TRBV29-1 to TRBJ1-2; tentative D call: TRBD1 (6 bases). This CDR3 region has 13 residues. Per the germline V gene, CDR1 is SQVTM and CDR2 is ANQGSEA. V lost 3 bases and J 7 bases, leaving 15 bases between the germline ends. CDR3 sequence reads: CSVEPGGGTGYTF. The CDR3 DNA follows: TGCAGCGTTGAGCCCGGGGGCGGTACTGGCTACACCTTC.

This clonotype was counted many times. The rearrangement links TRBV7-2 to TRBJ2-1, with D maybe TRBD2 (6 bases). Germline V gene lookup returns CDR1 SGHTA and CDR2 FQGNSA. The CDR3 contains 15 residues. With 5 bases removed from V and 4 bases from J, the gap between germline ends came to 15 bases. CDR3 amino acids: CASSPREVGYNEQFF. The CDR3 DNA follows: TGTGCCAGCAGCCCCAGGGAGGTGGGGTACAATGAGCAGTTCTTC.

This clonotype has ten or more counts. The V and J genes are TRBV5-1 and TRBJ2-2, with a possible D match to TRBD2 (6 bases). This CDR3 comprises 19 residues. Germline V gene data show CDR1 as SGHRS and CDR2 as YFSETQ. Trimming removed 1 base from V and 5 bases from J, with 24 bases in between. CDR3 sequence: CASSLTGWAGRSRTGELFF. Here the CDR3 DNA reads TGCGCCAGCAGCTTGACTGGATGGGCGGGACGCAGCAGGACCGGGGAGCTGTTTTTT.

This clonotype came up many times. The chain combines TRBV12-3 or TRBV12-4 with TRBJ2-5; 11 bases align to TRBD1. With 5 bases clipped from V and 7 bases from J, the junction kept 6 bases outside the gene matches. CDR3 length equals 14 residues. The CDR3 DNA reads as TGTGCCAGCAGTAGTCCGGGACAGGGGGGGACCCAGTACTTC. It codes for CASSSPGQGGTQYF.

This clonotype was recorded at least ten times. This chain joins TRBV20-1 and TRBJ1-1, with TRBD1 identical over 8 bases. The germline gives CDR1 DFQATT, CDR2 SNEGSKA (reference sequence). This CDR3 region has 11 residues. CDR3 protein: CRGQGDTEAFF. Written as DNA, the CDR3 is TGCAGAGGACAGGGAGACACTGAAGCTTTCTTT.

This clonotype was seen repeatedly, ten times or more. This rearrangement joins TRBV29-1 to TRBJ2-2, with 8 bases that match TRBD1. Germline V gene sequence: CDR1 SQVTM, CDR2 ANQGSEA. V lost 6 bases to trimming and J lost 1 base; unmatched junction nucleotides: 1. CDR3 length: 13 amino acids. The CDR3 sequence is CSVDRGNTGELFF. The CDR3 DNA is TGCAGCGTCGACAGGGGGAACACCGGGGAGCTGTTTTTT.

The rearrangement joins TRBV7-2 to TRBJ1-2, with D tentatively TRBD1 (5 bases). The CDR3 is 15 residues long. The V gene's germline CDR1 is SGHTA and CDR2 FQGNSA. With 2 bases removed from V and 8 bases from J, the gap between germline ends came to 18 bases. CDR3 protein: CASSLSGRVEDGYTF. The CDR3, as DNA: TGTGCCAGCAGCTTAAGCGGCAGGGTGGAGGACGGCTACACCTTC.

Many counts were recorded for this clonotype. This chain links TRBV6-2 or TRBV6-3 with TRBJ2-1; 9 bases line up with TRBD2. V shed 5 bases, J shed 5 bases, and the junction held 10 bases outside the gene matches. The CDR3 spans 16 residues. Germline CDR1 is MNHEY and CDR2 is SVGEGT. CDR3 sequence: CASSPLERGDHNEQFF. The DNA of the CDR3 is TGTGCCAGCAGTCCCTTAGAGCGGGGGGATCACAATGAGCAGTTCTTC.

The rearrangement joins TRBV5-1 to TRBJ2-3; D tentatively fits TRBD1 or TRBD2 (5 bases each). Trimming removed 3 bases at V and 0 bases at J, with 11 bases between. The CDR3 is 15 amino acids. CDR1 SGHRS and CDR2 YFSETQ come from the germline V gene. The CDR3 spells CASSSRGTSTDTQYF. CDR3 DNA: TGCGCCAGCAGCTCGAGGGGTACCAGCACAGATACGCAGTATTTT.

At least ten counts were recorded for this clonotype. The rearrangement links TRBV10-3 to TRBJ1-1, with D perhaps matching TRBD1 (5 bases). Germline V gives CDR1 ENHRY, CDR2 SYGVKD. Trimming removed 5 bases at V and 1 base at J, with 11 bases between. The CDR3 totals 14 residues. CDR3 coding DNA: TGTGCCATCAGTAAGGTGGACACGAACACTGAAGCTTTCTTT. This sequence encodes CAISKVDTNTEAFF.

The sample holds many counts of this clonotype. The CDR3 is CSARDLPRSRSYEQYF. DNA for the CDR3: TGCAGTGCTAGAGATCTACCCAGATCCAGGTCCTACGAGCAGTACTTC. The chain links TRBV20-1 to TRBJ2-7; D is ambiguous. Germline CDR1 is DFQATT and CDR2 is SNEGSKA (reference sequence). Trimming stripped 0 bases from V and 1 base from J, with 16 bases between. There are 16 residues in the CDR3.

This clonotype was found many times. The chain links TRBV12-3 or TRBV12-4 to TRBJ2-2; D might be TRBD1 (6 bases). The V end was cut by 1 base, the J end by 1 base, with 7 bases between. CDR3 size: 15 residues. The CDR3 loop reads CASSLGGGNTGELFF. CDR3 nucleotides: TGTGCCAGCAGTTTAGGAGGGGGGAACACCGGGGAGCTGTTTTTT.

This clonotype was seen ten or more times. The chain carries TRBV5-6 and TRBJ2-5, with D possibly being TRBD1 or TRBD2 (5 bases each). This CDR3 contains 14 residues. Germline lookup yields CDR1 SGHDT and CDR2 YYEEEE. Trimming stripped 1 base from V and 1 base from J, with 8 bases between. The CDR3 spells CASSLKRGQETQYF. CDR3 coding DNA: TGTGCCAGCAGCTTGAAGAGGGGCCAAGAGACCCAGTACTTC.

This clonotype was found many times. CDR3 protein: CASSLELLPPYEQYF. The CDR3 DNA is TGTGCCAGCAGCTTGGAGTTACTCCCTCCCTACGAGCAGTACTTC. This chain connects TRBV7-2 to TRBJ2-7; D remains unclear. The CDR3 runs to 15 residues. V gave up 3 bases and J gave up 2 bases, with 14 bases separating them. From germline, CDR1 is SGHTA and CDR2 FQGNSA.

This clonotype has at least ten counts. This rearrangement joins TRBV7-8 to TRBJ2-3, with TRBD2 identical over 11 bases. With 2 bases clipped from V and 3 bases from J, the junction kept 10 bases outside the gene matches. The CDR3 runs to 18 residues. Germline V gene lookup returns CDR1 SGHVS and CDR2 FQNEAQ. The CDR3 region is CASSLFYSGGASTDTQYF. For the CDR3, the DNA is TGTGCCAGCAGCTTATTCTATAGCGGGGGGGCGTCTACAGATACGCAGTATTTT.

The chain recombines TRBV18 with TRBJ2-1; the D is unclear. The CDR3 runs to 13 residues. Germline CDR1 KGHSH, CDR2 LQKENI. V was shortened by 3 bases and J by 7 bases, with 10 bases between the two germline ends. DNA of the CDR3: TGTGCCAGCTCACCGGGGTTGGGGAATGAGCAGTTCTTC. It is translated as CASSPGLGNEQFF.

This clonotype was seen repeatedly, ten times or more. The chain combines TRBV11-3 with TRBJ2-2; 8 bases agree with TRBD1. Germline CDR1 reads SGHNT; CDR2 reads YENEEA. V was pared by 3 bases and J by 1 base, with 1 base of the junction left unmatched. The CDR3 sequence is 15 residues long. As DNA, the CDR3 is TGTGCCAGCAGCTTGGACAGGGTGAACACCGGGGAGCTGTTTTTT. Amino acid sequence: CASSLDRVNTGELFF.